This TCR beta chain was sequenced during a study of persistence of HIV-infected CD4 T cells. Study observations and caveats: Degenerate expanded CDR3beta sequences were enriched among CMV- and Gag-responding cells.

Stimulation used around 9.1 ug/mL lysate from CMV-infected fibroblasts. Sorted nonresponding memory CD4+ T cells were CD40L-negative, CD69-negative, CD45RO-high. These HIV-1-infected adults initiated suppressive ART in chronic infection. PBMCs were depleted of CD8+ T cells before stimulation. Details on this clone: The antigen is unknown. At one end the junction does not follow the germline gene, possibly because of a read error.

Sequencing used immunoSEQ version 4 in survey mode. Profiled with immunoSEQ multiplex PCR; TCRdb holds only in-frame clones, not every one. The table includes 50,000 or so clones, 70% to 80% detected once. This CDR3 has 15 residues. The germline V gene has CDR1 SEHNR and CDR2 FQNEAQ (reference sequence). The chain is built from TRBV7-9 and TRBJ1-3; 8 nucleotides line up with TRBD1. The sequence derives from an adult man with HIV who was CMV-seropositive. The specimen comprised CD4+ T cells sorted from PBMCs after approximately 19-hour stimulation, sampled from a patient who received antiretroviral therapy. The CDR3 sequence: CASILTGGSGNTIYF. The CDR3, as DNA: TGTGCCAGCATCTTAACAGGGGGAAGTGGAAACACCATATATTTT.